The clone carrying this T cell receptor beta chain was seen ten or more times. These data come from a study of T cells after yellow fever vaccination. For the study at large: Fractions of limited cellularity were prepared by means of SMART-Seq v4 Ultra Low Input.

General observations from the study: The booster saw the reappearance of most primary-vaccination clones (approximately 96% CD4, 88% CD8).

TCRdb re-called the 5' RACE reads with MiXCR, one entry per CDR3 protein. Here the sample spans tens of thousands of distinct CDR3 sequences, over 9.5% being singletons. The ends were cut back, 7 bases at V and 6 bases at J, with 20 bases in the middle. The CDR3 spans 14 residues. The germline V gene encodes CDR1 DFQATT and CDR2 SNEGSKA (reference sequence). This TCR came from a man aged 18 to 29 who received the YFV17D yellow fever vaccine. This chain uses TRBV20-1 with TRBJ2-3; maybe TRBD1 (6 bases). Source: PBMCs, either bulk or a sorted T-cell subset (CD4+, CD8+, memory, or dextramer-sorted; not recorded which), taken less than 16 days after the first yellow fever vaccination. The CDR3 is CSDDGLQQGDTQYF. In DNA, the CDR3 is TGCAGTGACGACGGTTTGCAGCAGGGGGATACGCAGTATTTT.